This record concerns one T cell receptor (beta chain) sequence. Its matching antigen is unknown. Measured with immunoSEQ multiplex PCR; TCRdb has only the in-frame clones, and not every one. The sample has approximately 17,000 clones, over 80% seen once. This specimen comes from a study of CD4 T cells in relation to SARS-CoV-2 and coronaviruses. Study-wide results and caveats: In around two thirds of donors, memory CD4+ clonotypes crossrecognized SARS-CoV-2 and at least one common cold coronavirus spike.

Before the COVID-19 pandemic, during about 2010-2019, CD4+ T cells were taken from unexposed donors. Isolation of CD4+ T cells took place after about 10 days in culture. As cell numbers allowed, unexposed-donor CD4+ T cells faced SARS-CoV-2 S/N and four cold-coronavirus spikes. Cultures held a few million PBMCs per well with approximately 10 IU/ml IL-2. In germline, CDR1 is SGHRS, CDR2 YFSETQ. The length of the CDR3 is 18 residues. Trimming pared 3 bases from V and 0 bases from J, leaving 18 bases between. The chain links TRBV5-1 to TRBJ2-2; D possibly corresponds to TRBD2 (7 bases). This receptor was obtained from a human donor in good health. The sample taken for sequencing was CD4+ T cells from PBMCs, cultured in vitro. CDR3 in DNA: TGCGCCAGCAGCTCTGGGGGGGCTCTGAGACCGAACACCGGGGAGCTGTTTTTT. As protein: CASSSGGALRPNTGELFF. Full variable domain (missing parts from reference TRBV5-1 and TRBJ2-2): KAGVTQTPRYLIKTRGQQVTLSCSPISGHRSVSWYQQTPGQGLQFLFEYFSETQRNKGNFPGRFSGRQFSNSRSEMNVSTLELGDSALYLCASSSGGALRPNTGELFFGEGSRLTVL.